The T cell receptor (beta chain) described here comes from a study of blood T cell repertoires in COVID-19. Overall study: Italy, Spain and the United States were the sources of the convalescent and acute COVID-19 samples. PBMCs, B-cell-depleted T cells, or T cells were the source of the cDNA or gDNA that made up the material.

The authors' processing: It was from reference gene primer amplification that nucleated cell counts were estimated. Method: immunoSEQ multiplex PCR; TCRdb's copy keeps in-frame clones and lacks some. From that table come the V and J calls and clone size; the DNA was used to work out D and trimming. The sample carries about 100,000 clones, 75% to 90% recorded once. This CDR3 is built from 13 residues. Germline CDR1 is WSHSY and CDR2 is SAAADI. V was pared by 9 bases and J by 0 bases, with 10 bases between. The chain links TRBV10-2 to TRBJ2-3; perhaps TRBD1 as D (6 bases). This receptor was obtained from a woman older than 75 with acute or convalescent COVID-19. The sequencing input was peripheral blood. The CDR3 reads CASTGWSTDTQYF. The CDR3 region has the DNA TGCGCCAGTACAGGGTGGAGCACAGATACGCAGTATTTT.